This T cell receptor (beta chain) emerged from a study of cytotoxic CD8 clonotypes in ibrutinib-treated CLL. Investigators sourced 1.5 to 2 micrograms of genomic DNA from cryopreserved PBMCs for TCR beta libraries. The sequencing depth, 1 in 200,000 to 1 in 1 million T cells, was the target. Some clones are missing from TCRdb's copy, which holds only in-frame ones; the method was immunoSEQ multiplex PCR. The profile shows more than 300,000 clones, roughly 79% of them singletons. J lost 2 bases, V lost 4 bases, and 13 bases had no gene match. In germline, CDR1 is SGHNT, CDR2 YYREEE (reference sequence). The CDR3 extends over 17 amino acids. Findings and limits, study-wide: Public clonotypes were rare and shrank or held steady on treatment.

Of note for this clone: The antigen is undetermined.

V is TRBV5-4 and J is TRBJ2-7; 9 bases are shared with TRBD2. Sequenced here: PBMCs, sampled before ibrutinib treatment. This sequence originates from a human donor with chronic lymphocytic leukemia. CDR3 amino acids: CASSPEGRGGRAYEQYF. CDR3 bases: TGTGCCAGCAGCCCCGAGGGTCGGGGCGGGAGGGCCTACGAGCAGTACTTC.